The clone carrying this T cell receptor (beta chain) was seen a few times. The entry originates in a study of type 1 regulatory T cells. Study-level background: An in vitro protocol generated T-allo10, a Tr1-enriched, alloantigen-specific CD4 T cell product.

TCRdb redid the calling of the reads with MiXCR, one entry per CDR3 protein. The sample lists 80,000 to 100,000 distinct CDR3 sequences; around a third were seen once. Trimming removed 5 bases from V and 1 base from J, with 19 bases in between. CDR1 MNHEY and CDR2 SMNVEV come from the germline V gene (reference sequence). The CDR3 is made up of 17 amino acids. The source is a human donor in good health. The material sequenced was CD4+ T cells, either the whole sample or a sorted fraction (not recorded which). J is TRBJ2-3 and V is TRBV27; D unresolved. The CDR3, as DNA: TGTGCCAGCAGTAAAAGAAGACCCCTGCGAGGCACAGATACGCAGTATTTT. It yields the protein CASSKRRPLRGTDTQYF.